The 19 T cell receptor beta chains in this list originate from one sample, sequenced in a study of blood T cells in healthy people across ages. PCR was performed a second time for 7 to 11 cycles using a sample-barcoded 5' primer and a J-beta primer mix. TCRdb re-called the 5' RACE reads through MiXCR, storing one row per CDR3 protein. The sample consists of about 1,400,000 distinct CDR3 sequences, 42% of them appearing once. Sequencing input: blood. The receptor source for this set is a woman in her late teens or twenties in good health.

The table lists this clonotype with a few counts. The rearrangement links TRBV20-1 to TRBJ1-5, with a possible D match to TRBD1 (5 bases). Trimming removed 3 bases at V and 3 bases at J, with 12 bases between. Germline CDR1 is DFQATT and CDR2 is SNEGSKA (reference sequence). The CDR3 is 14 amino acids. CDR3 nucleotides: TGCAGTGCTAGTGGGGGGTCCAACAATCAGCCCCAGCATTTT. Its translation: CSASGGSNNQPQHF.

V gene TRBV29-1 combines with J gene TRBJ1-2; D is uncertain. This CDR3 comprises 11 residues. The germline V gene has CDR1 SQVTM and CDR2 ANQGSEA. The V gene lost 3 bases and the J gene lost 1 base, with 3 bases spanning the gap. Written as DNA, the CDR3 is TGCAGCGTTGAGATTAACTATGGCTACACCTTC. It encodes CSVEINYGYTF.

This clonotype was counted only a few times. This sequence joins TRBV6-1 and TRBJ2-7; 7 nucleotides agree with TRBD1. Germline V gene lookup returns CDR1 MNHNS and CDR2 SASEGT. There are 15 residues in the CDR3. The V segment lost 7 bases and the J segment 2 bases; nucleotides outside the gene matches: 11. CDR3 loop: CASTTKDRPPYEQYF. The CDR3 nucleotides read TGTGCCAGCACTACGAAGGACAGGCCACCCTACGAGCAGTACTTC.

The rearrangement joins TRBV12-3 or TRBV12-4 to TRBJ1-1; no reliable D call. Trimming took off 3 bases at V and 7 bases at J, with 15 bases between the two ends. This CDR3 is 14 amino acids long. CDR3 sequence: CASSFPEGSGEAFF. Written as DNA, the CDR3 is TGTGCCAGCAGTTTCCCCGAGGGCTCGGGTGAAGCTTTCTTT.

There are many counts of this clonotype. V usage is TRBV7-9 and J usage is TRBJ1-1; TRBD1 matches 10 bases. CDR3 length: 15 amino acids. Losses at the gene ends were 6 bases for V and 2 bases for J; bases not matched to a gene: 6. The V gene's germline CDR1 is SEHNR and CDR2 FQNEAQ (reference sequence). The CDR3 sequence is CASSPRDRGNTEAFF. DNA for the CDR3: TGTGCCAGCAGTCCACGGGACAGGGGAAACACTGAAGCTTTCTTT.

This clonotype came up once. J is TRBJ2-2 and V is TRBV5-1; 9 positions match TRBD2. V was pared by 4 bases and J by 4 bases, with 5 bases of the junction left unmatched. CDR3 length: 15 residues. Germline values: CDR1 SGHRS, CDR2 YFSETQ. CDR3 DNA: TGCGCCAGCAGCCCAGTAGCGGGAGTCACCGGGGAGCTGTTTTTT. The encoded protein is CASSPVAGVTGELFF. Filled out from reference TRBV5-1 and TRBJ2-2, the complete variable domain reads KAGVTQTPRYLIKTRGQQVTLSCSPISGHRSVSWYQQTPGQGLQFLFEYFSETQRNKGNFPGRFSGRQFSNSRSEMNVSTLELGDSALYLCASSPVAGVTGELFFGEGSRLTVL.

This clonotype was recorded once. This chain connects TRBV9 to TRBJ1-2; D may be TRBD1 (6 bases). V lost 6 bases, J lost 7 bases, and 10 bases lay in between. Germline V gives CDR1 SGDLS, CDR2 YYNGEE. The CDR3 is made up of 11 amino acids. CDR3 DNA: TGTGCCAGCATGGGGGGCAGTGGCTACACCTTC. Its translation: CASMGGSGYTF.

The CDR3 region is CASSGGQNYEQYF. The CDR3 DNA reads TGTGCCAGCAGCGGGGGACAGAATTACGAGCAGTACTTC. V and J are TRBV9 and TRBJ2-7, with TRBD1 identical over 7 bases. Germline V gene sequence: CDR1 SGDLS, CDR2 YYNGEE. With 3 bases clipped from V and 4 bases from J, the junction kept 4 bases outside the gene matches. This CDR3 has 13 residues. Variable domain in full (rest from reference TRBV9 and TRBJ2-7): DSGVTQTPKHLITATGQRVTLRCSPRSGDLSVYWYQQSLDQGLQFLIQYYNGEERAKGNILERFSAQQFPDLHSELNLSSLELGDSALYFCASSGGQNYEQYFGPGTRLTVT.

Concerning this clonotype itself: At one end the junction does not follow the germline gene, possibly because of a read error. The genes are TRBV7-9 and TRBJ2-3, with TRBD2 as a possible D gene (6 bases). Per germline, CDR1 SEHNR and CDR2 FQNEAQ (reference sequence). This CDR3 is built from 14 residues. This chain's CDR3 is CDSSVGRDTDTQYF. For the CDR3, the DNA is TGTGACAGCAGCGTAGGGCGGGACACAGATACGCAGTATTTT.

V and J are TRBV6-4 and TRBJ1-1, with a tentative D call TRBD1 (5 bases). The CDR3 covers 11 residues. Trimming took off 10 bases at V and 6 bases at J, with 12 bases between the two ends. Germline CDR1 reads MRHNA; CDR2 reads SNTAGT. CDR3 amino acids: CATRLGAEAFF. Written as DNA, the CDR3 is TGTGCCACCAGGTTAGGGGCTGAAGCTTTCTTT.

This clonotype was detected only a few times. The J gene is TRBJ2-7, the V gene TRBV9; possible D gene TRBD2, 6 bases. V dropped 0 bases and J dropped 0 bases, with 13 bases sitting between them. The CDR3 contains 16 residues. From germline, CDR1 is SGDLS and CDR2 YYNGEE. The CDR3 protein is CASSVGVGRGSYEQYF. The CDR3 nucleotides are TGTGCCAGCAGCGTAGGCGTCGGGAGAGGCTCCTACGAGCAGTACTTC.

The chain uses TRBV2 and TRBJ2-7, with 12 positions matching TRBD2. Germline V gives CDR1 SNHLY, CDR2 FYNNEI. CDR3 length equals 15 residues. J gave up 0 bases and V 11 bases, and 8 bases lay outside the gene matches. CDR3 in amino acids: CAGLAGWDSSYEQYF. CDR3 nucleotides: TGTGCCGGACTAGCGGGATGGGACAGCTCCTACGAGCAGTACTTC.

This clonotype was recorded a few times. The chain couples TRBV9 to TRBJ2-7; the match to TRBD2 covers 7 bases. Looked up from germline, CDR1 is SGDLS and CDR2 is YYNGEE. This CDR3 spans 15 amino acids. V gave up 4 bases and J gave up 2 bases; unmatched junction bases: 9. In DNA, the CDR3 is TGTGCCAGCAGCTCCCGTGCTAGCGGAACCTACGAGCAGTACTTC. It encodes CASSSRASGTYEQYF.

This clonotype was detected only a few times. The chain links TRBV20-1 to TRBJ2-7; the match to TRBD1 covers 7 bases. The V gene's germline CDR1 is DFQATT and CDR2 SNEGSKA (reference sequence). The CDR3 runs to 13 residues. V lost 5 bases, J lost 4 bases, and 8 bases stayed unmatched. The CDR3 protein is CSAGSGGRYEQYF. The CDR3 DNA reads as TGCAGTGCTGGATCAGGGGGTCGGTACGAGCAGTACTTC.

This chain links TRBV6-2 or TRBV6-3 with TRBJ2-4, with 7 bases aligning to TRBD1. CDR3 size: 16 residues. V shed 2 bases, J shed 2 bases, and the junction held 6 bases outside the gene matches. Germline V gene lookup returns CDR1 MNHEY and CDR2 SVGEGT. The CDR3 nucleotides read TGTGCCAGCAGTTACCGTACAGGGGAAACCAAAAACATTCAGTACTTC. Translating it yields CASSYRTGETKNIQYF.

The chain employs TRBV5-1 and TRBJ2-3, with 10 bases matching TRBD2. Trimming removed 3 bases from V and 1 base from J; junction bases left unmatched: 11. The CDR3 extends over 18 amino acids. CDR1 and CDR2 (germline): SGHRS, YFSETQ. The CDR3 sequence: CASSYEREGRMGTDTQYF. CDR3 nucleotides: TGCGCCAGCAGCTATGAGCGGGAGGGCCGTATGGGCACAGATACGCAGTATTTT.

The V gene is TRBV20-1, the J gene TRBJ2-7; 7 bases are shared with TRBD2. Trimming cost V 0 bases and J 0 bases; bases outside gene matches: 8. Looked up from germline, CDR1 is DFQATT and CDR2 is SNEGSKA (reference sequence). The CDR3 is made up of 16 amino acids. The CDR3 DNA follows: TGCAGTGCTAGAGATCGAGCGGGGCTTGACTCCTACGAGCAGTACTTC. Protein sequence: CSARDRAGLDSYEQYF.

The rearrangement joins TRBV25-1 to TRBJ2-7; 7 nucleotides align to TRBD1. CDR1 and CDR2 from the germline V gene are MGHDK and SYGVNS. Trimming removed 3 bases from V and 10 bases from J; junction bases left unmatched: 12. This CDR3 contains 14 residues. The CDR3: CASSERGHQDTQYF. DNA for the CDR3: TGTGCCAGCAGTGAGAGGGGGCACCAAGATACCCAGTACTTC.

This chain joins TRBV12-3 or TRBV12-4 and TRBJ2-5, with TRBD1 matching 9 bases. The length of the CDR3 is 14 residues. V lost 10 bases and J lost 11; bases outside the gene matches: 17. The CDR3 loop is CATLTGGIYNEQYF. The CDR3 DNA sequence: TGTGCCACCTTGACAGGGGGGATCTACAATGAGCAGTACTTC.